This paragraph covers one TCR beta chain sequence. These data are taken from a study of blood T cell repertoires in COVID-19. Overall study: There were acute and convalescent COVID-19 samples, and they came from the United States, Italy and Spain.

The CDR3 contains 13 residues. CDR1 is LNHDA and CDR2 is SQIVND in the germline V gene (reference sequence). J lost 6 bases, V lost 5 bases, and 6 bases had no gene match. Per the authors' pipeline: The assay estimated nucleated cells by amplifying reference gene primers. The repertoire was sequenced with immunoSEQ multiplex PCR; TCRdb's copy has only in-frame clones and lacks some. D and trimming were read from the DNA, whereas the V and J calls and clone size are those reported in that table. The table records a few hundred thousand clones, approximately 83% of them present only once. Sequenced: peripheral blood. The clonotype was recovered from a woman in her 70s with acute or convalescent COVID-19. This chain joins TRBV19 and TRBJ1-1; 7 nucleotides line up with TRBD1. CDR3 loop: CASSARQGSEAFF. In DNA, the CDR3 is TGTGCCAGTAGTGCAAGACAGGGCTCTGAAGCTTTCTTT.